The present T cell receptor (beta chain) was sequenced within a study of blood T cell repertoires in COVID-19 (dated by TCRdb to the early 2020s). The study in broad terms: Samples covering the acute and convalescent phases of COVID-19 were provided by collaborators in the United States, Italy and Spain. The prospective study material was composed of cDNA or gDNA derived from T cells, B-cell-depleted T cells, or PBMCs. Where HLA class I and class II types were available, the types were taken from metadata supplied by the sample provider, not from assay-based typing. The dataset comprised deeply sampled blood TCRbeta repertoires from subjects exposed to, actively infected with, or recovered from COVID-19. The repertoires were released in a freely available public database meant as a resource for research on the immune response to SARS-CoV-2. The sample metadata nearly always contained a de-identified subject ID, COVID-19 status, age in years and sex. The samples were drawn from two sources: the first 160 participants of the ongoing ImmuneRACE study, and 1,200 or so subjects contributed by 6 global collaborators. What the research found in general, with its limitations: Clinical and demographic metadata were provided uncurated, with the amount varying by source and participant.

Each collaborating institution followed its own protocols to collect whole blood in K2EDTA tubes. For TCRbeta analysis, collaborators shipped samples in one of three forms: frozen whole blood, isolated PBMCs, or DNA extracted from either of those sample types. The immunoSEQ Assay, a bias-controlled multiplex PCR, was used to amplify TCRbeta CDR3 regions from genomic DNA. Per the original workflow: The number of nucleated cells in each sample was estimated by amplification of reference gene primers within the assay. Sequence reads were collapsed and filtered to measure the absolute abundance of every unique TCRbeta CDR3 rearrangement. For each sample, productive Simpson clonality was calculated as the square root of Simpson's diversity index across productive rearrangements. This immuneACCESS table, as held by TCRdb, lists in-frame sequences with V and J called but not all clones. Of the missing ones, under half trace to an unresolved V gene in checked studies; the others have no known cause. That table gives V, J and clone size, and the DNA gave D and trimming. The sample table shows 55,000 to 80,000 clones, and approximately 80% are seen once. The ten largest clonotypes hold 28% of the sample.

CDR1 is given as SGHVS and CDR2 as FQNEAQ, both from the germline V gene. V is trimmed back by 4 bases and J by 15 bases, and the junction contains 10 bases that no gene match accounts for. The CDR3, cysteine through phenylalanine, is 13 amino acids long. The only DNA kept is the CDR3, 39 bases in frame from the first base. There are a few counts of this clone. No antigen is known for it. There are no base qualities to consult, and no much larger clone falls within one base. The sequence was collected from a man in his sixties or seventies with acute or convalescent COVID-19. The sequenced sample consisted of peripheral blood. The chain couples TRBV7-8 to TRBJ2-1; TRBD1 aligns with 9 central bases. The DNA sequence is TGTGCCAGCAGCTCTGACAGGGGGTCCATCCGGTTCTTC. This yields the protein CASSSDRGSIRFF. This CDR3, with the reference TRBV7-8 and TRBJ2-1 proteins standing in past its ends, gives the full variable domain GAGVSQSPRYKVAKRGQDVALRCDPISGHVSLFWYQQALGQGPEFLTYFQNEAQLDKSGLPSDRFFAERPEGSVSTLKIQRTQQEDSAVYLCASSSDRGSIRFFGPGTRLTVL.